Listed below are T cell receptor beta chains from one sample, sequenced in a study of response to subunit inactivated influenza vaccine. TCRdb fed the RT-PCR reads into MiXCR, producing one record per CDR3 protein. The data show fewer than 600,000 distinct CDR3 sequences, about 7.2% seen once. Sequencing used PBMCs from blood, obtained less than 30 months after vaccination. The receptors here all came from a man between 50 and 69 years old who received an inactivated influenza vaccine. Each CDR3 is given with its conserved first and last residue. D genes are given only for firm matches. Where a row states a size, it is once, few, many or the class of an expanded clone; other rows omit it.

j_gene,abundance,d_gene,v_gene,CDR3aa,CDR3nt
TRBJ1-2,many,-,TRBV4-1,CASSQDVTESYGYTF,TGCGCCAGCAGCCAAGATGTGACGGAGTCATATGGCTACACCTTC
TRBJ2-1,many,-,TRBV4-3,CASSQDAQARRQFF,TGCGCCAGCAGCCAAGATGCCCAGGCCCGTAGGCAGTTCTTC
TRBJ2-1,-,TRBD2,TRBV20-1,CSALGRGSMSSYNEQFF,TGCAGTGCCCTAGGGAGGGGTAGCATGAGCTCCTACAATGAGCAGTTCTTC
TRBJ2-3,few,-,TRBV15,CATSRDIGGDTQYF,TGTGCCACCAGCAGAGATATTGGTGGAGATACGCAGTATTTT
TRBJ2-2,many,TRBD2,TRBV12-3/TRBV12-4,CASSLRDVLAGGFGAWNTGELFF,TGTGCCAGCAGTTTAAGGGACGTTCTAGCGGGAGGATTTGGGGCCTGGAACACCGGGGAGCTGTTTTTT
TRBJ2-7,many,TRBD1,TRBV4-3,CASSQDTPRQGAVYEQYF,TGCGCCAGCAGCCAAGATACCCCCCGACAGGGGGCTGTCTACGAGCAGTACTTC
TRBJ2-7,few,TRBD1,TRBV5-1,CASSFRGRTYEQYF,TGCGCCAGCAGCTTCAGGGGGCGAACCTACGAGCAGTACTTC
TRBJ2-7,-,-,TRBV15,CATSREVSPYEQYF,TGTGCCACCAGCAGAGAAGTGAGCCCGTACGAGCAGTACTTC
TRBJ2-1,many,TRBD2,TRBV4-2,CASSPEPGLANEQFF,TGTGCCAGCAGTCCTGAGCCGGGACTAGCTAATGAGCAGTTCTTC
TRBJ1-1,few,-,TRBV6-2/TRBV6-3,CASSALGQNTEAFF,TGTGCCAGCAGTGCCCTGGGTCAGAACACTGAAGCTTTCTTT
TRBJ2-7,few,-,TRBV3-1,CASSQIRHSSYEQYF,TGTGCCAGCAGCCAGATTCGCCACAGCTCCTACGAGCAGTACTTC
TRBJ2-2,-,TRBD1,TRBV19,CASSAVNRDSSTGELFF,TGTGCCAGTAGTGCAGTTAACAGGGACAGTTCCACCGGGGAGCTGTTTTTT
TRBJ1-2,-,TRBD1,TRBV12-3/TRBV12-4,CASSQDAGTGDTF,TGTGCCAGCAGTCAAGACGCCGGGACAGGGGACACCTTC
TRBJ2-7,many,-,TRBV12-3/TRBV12-4,CASSTLRNYEQYF,TGTGCCAGCAGTACCCTTCGGAACTACGAGCAGTACTTC
TRBJ1-2,many,TRBD1,TRBV5-5,CASSSAAGQDNTF,TGTGCCAGCAGCTCCGCCGCAGGACAGGACAACACCTTC
TRBJ2-1,many,-,TRBV18,CASSPPATGYNEQFF,TGTGCCAGCTCACCACCTGCGACAGGTTACAATGAGCAGTTCTTC
TRBJ2-7,many,-,TRBV7-2,CASSLAVEQYF,TGTGCCAGCAGCTTAGCGGTCGAGCAGTACTTC
TRBJ2-7,-,TRBD2,TRBV7-9,CASSSGLADHEQYF,TGTGCCAGCAGCTCCGGACTAGCGGACCACGAGCAGTACTTC
TRBJ2-5,few,-,TRBV5-6,CASSSGQITWETQYF,TGTGCCAGCAGCTCAGGACAGATTACATGGGAGACCCAGTACTTC
TRBJ2-5,many,TRBD1,TRBV5-1,CASSSTGIRETQYF,TGCGCCAGCAGCTCGACAGGGATTCGGGAGACCCAGTACTTC
TRBJ2-3,many,TRBD1,TRBV4-1,CASSQDWPDRGQGPAETDTQYF,TGCGCCAGCAGCCAAGATTGGCCGGACAGGGGGCAGGGCCCGGCGGAAACAGATACGCAGTATTTT
TRBJ2-5,few,TRBD2,TRBV5-1,CASRQTSGPLYQETQYF,TGCGCCAGCAGACAGACTAGCGGACCGTTGTACCAAGAGACCCAGTACTTC
TRBJ1-2,many,-,TRBV20-1,CSARGGGNYGYTF,TGCAGTGCTAGAGGTGGAGGAAACTATGGCTACACCTTC
TRBJ2-3,many,TRBD2,TRBV4-2,CASSQATSGMNTDTQYF,TGTGCCAGCAGCCAAGCCACTAGCGGGATGAACACAGATACGCAGTATTTT
TRBJ2-3,-,-,TRBV6-1,CASSDVATDTQYF,TGTGCCAGCAGTGACGTAGCCACAGATACGCAGTATTTT
TRBJ2-1,few,-,TRBV24-1,CATSDLRGNGKQFF,TGTGCCACCAGTGATTTACGGGGGAACGGCAAGCAGTTCTTC
TRBJ1-5,-,TRBD1,TRBV25-1,CASSIGQGGPQHF,TGTGCCAGCAGTATCGGACAGGGGGGGCCCCAGCATTTT
TRBJ2-7,few,TRBD1,TRBV15,CATRIRDRVPYEQYF,TGTGCCACCAGAATCCGGGACAGGGTCCCCTACGAGCAGTACTTC
TRBJ2-1,-,-,TRBV27,CASRAVRGYNEQFF,TGTGCCAGCAGGGCGGTGCGCGGTTACAATGAGCAGTTCTTC
TRBJ2-1,-,TRBD1,TRBV12-3/TRBV12-4,CASSPGQGASYNEQFF,TGTGCCAGCAGTCCCGGACAGGGGGCCTCCTACAATGAGCAGTTCTTC
TRBJ1-5,-,TRBD1,TRBV7-9,CASSLDRGYDQPQHF,TGTGCCAGCAGCTTGGACAGGGGGTATGATCAGCCCCAGCATTTT
TRBJ2-7,many,-,TRBV5-1,CASSLSPGQGYEQYF,TGTGCCAGCAGTTTATCCCCGGGACAAGGGTACGAGCAGTACTTC
TRBJ1-4,many,-,TRBV5-1,CASSFDLRIEKLFF,TGCGCCAGCAGCTTCGACCTAAGGATTGAAAAACTGTTTTTT
TRBJ1-4,few,-,TRBV7-9,CASSFQPRDTGEKLFF,TGTGCCAGCAGCTTTCAACCCCGGGATACGGGTGAAAAACTGTTTTTT
TRBJ2-7,many,-,TRBV4-3,CASSQEVEDVRYEQYF,TGCGCCAGCAGCCAAGAAGTAGAGGACGTACGCTACGAGCAGTACTTC
TRBJ2-1,many,-,TRBV18,CASALLFNEQFF,TGTGCCAGCGCGCTATTGTTCAATGAGCAGTTCTTC
TRBJ2-5,few,TRBD1,TRBV27,CASSFRGQAQETQYF,TGTGCCAGCAGTTTTCGCGGACAGGCCCAAGAGACCCAGTACTTC
TRBJ2-7,few,-,TRBV6-2/TRBV6-3,CASSYEVDFSYEQYF,TGTGCCAGCAGTTACGAGGTGGATTTCTCCTACGAGCAGTACTTC
TRBJ1-2,-,TRBD1,TRBV4-1,CASSQAGTGRGYTF,TGCGCCAGCAGCCAAGCCGGGACAGGGCGAGGCTACACCTTC
TRBJ1-1,many,-,TRBV12-3/TRBV12-4,CASSYVGNMNTEAFF,TGTGCCAGCAGTTACGTGGGGAACATGAACACTGAAGCTTTCTTT
TRBJ1-2,many,TRBD1,TRBV5-1,CASSTETGGHGYTF,TGCGCCAGCAGCACCGAAACAGGGGGCCATGGCTACACCTTC
TRBJ2-1,many,TRBD1,TRBV27,CASSTTGDEQFF,TGTGCCAGCAGTACCACAGGGGATGAGCAGTTCTTC
TRBJ2-3,few,-,TRBV24-1,CATSDRTKVPDTQYF,TGTGCCACCAGTGACCGGACAAAGGTTCCAGATACGCAGTATTTT